The clone carrying this T cell receptor (beta chain) was seen many times. This entry belongs to a study of T cells in Graves' hyperthyroidism and ophthalmopathy. Study background: Staff took peripheral blood when the initial diagnosis was made, before any treatment began.

RNA transcripts yielded amplified TCR beta CDR3 regions. The TCR CDR3 was amplified in a first-round RT-PCR using the HTBI primer set. Each CDR3 protein is one row after TCRdb ran MiXCR on the multiplex PCR reads. The table has hundreds of thousands of distinct CDR3 sequences, less than 20% seen once. Trimming cost V 2 bases and J 6 bases, with 11 bases left between them. The CDR3 consists of 14 residues. This clonotype was obtained from a woman younger than 35 with Graves' hyperthyroidism. The J gene is TRBJ2-1, the V gene TRBV12-3 or TRBV12-4, with a tentative D call TRBD2 (6 bases). The specimen was blood. The CDR3 bases are TGTGCCAGCAGTTTATTTACGGGAGCCAATGAGCAGTTCTTC. This sequence encodes CASSLFTGANEQFF.